This record covers a single T cell receptor (beta chain). Its antigen remains unidentified. The input lacks base qualities; no much larger clone sits a single base away. TCR beta CDR3 regions were amplified from RNA transcripts. The TCR CDR3 was subjected to a first round of RT-PCR using the HTBI primer set and the Qiagen OneStep RT-PCR kit. A second multiplex PCR round built the libraries, followed by size selection and purification. Libraries were sequenced paired-end with 100 bp reads on an Illumina HiSeq2000. The paper's data handling went like this. SOAPnuke was used to process the raw data, removing reads that contained adapters or uncalled bases, had a mean Phred below 15, or lacked an exact match to the constant primer or identifier. COPE v1.2.5 was used to merge the high-quality paired reads, and each unique nucleotide sequence was defined as a clonotype. Clonotypes were aligned to IMGT TRBV, TRBD and TRBJ reference segments using MiTCR v1.1. The analysis was restricted to V-J combinations with a frequency above 0.0001, which together covered approximately 99% of the repertoires. A TCS score was defined as the ratio between F50 (clonal expansion) and ExV (chaos), using BLOSUM62-based TCRdist between CDR3 peptides within each V-J. Welch's t-statistics and random forest reduced 450 to 600 V-J features to roughly 13, which were used in a naive Bayes classifier (R e1071). In-frame beta chains were kept once TCRdb had trimmed the public reads at Q25 with fastp and called clones with MiXCR. When rows share a CDR3 protein, they turn into one entry using the most common DNA and genes. These V and J calls derive from TCRdb rather than the authors' analysis. The sample table holds hundreds of thousands of distinct CDR3 sequences, of which around 20% were seen once. The ten most abundant clones make up 35% to 40% of the sample.

This specimen comes from a study of T cells in Graves' hyperthyroidism and ophthalmopathy (dated by TCRdb to about 2019). About the investigation overall: Peripheral blood was sampled at the time of initial diagnosis, prior to any treatment. The approximately 98 discovery patients were randomly divided into training and test sets at a 7:3 ratio. Following sampling, methimazole starting at 30 mg daily was given to hyperthyroidism patients, and high-dose intravenous methylprednisolone was given to ophthalmopathy patients. The study also compared thyroid tissue and blood T-cell repertoires from several Graves' hyperthyroidism patients. The paper describes TCR Vbeta CDR3 sequencing of roughly 130 peripheral blood samples, made up of about 40 ophthalmopathy patients, around 78 hyperthyroidism patients and about 17 progressor patients. Prospective prediction of ophthalmopathy was tested in an independent validation cohort consisting of 18 hyperthyroidism patients and approximately 16 patients who later progressed to ophthalmopathy. To identify distinguishing TCR V-J signatures, a discovery cohort of about a hundred patients was used, comprising some 45 with Graves' ophthalmopathy and about 59 with stable Graves' hyperthyroidism. On the study overall, not on this receptor specifically: No statistical method was used to set the sample size in advance, and investigators knew the group allocation. In cross-validation, a model built on a 13 V-J signature told ophthalmopathy apart from stable hyperthyroidism with 87.88% sensitivity and around 83% specificity, and in testing the same model reached 80%/75%. In validation, the model predicted progression to ophthalmopathy a median of about 6 months before onset, with about 64% sensitivity and about 72% specificity. Most expanded thyroid clonotypes (frequency above 0.001) were also found in blood, which suggests that blood repertoires may mirror thyroid immune responses.

At the junction V is shortened by 5 bases and J by 3 bases; bases outside the gene matches: 19. The CDR3 starts with the cysteine, ends with the phenylalanine, and has 18 residues. The only DNA kept is the CDR3, 54 bases in frame from the first base. CDR1 and CDR2, looked up from the germline V gene, are SQVTM and ANQGSEA. Ophthalmopathy patients had moderately to severely active disease, Clinical Activity Score of at least 3, NOSPECS grade of at least 4, and duration under 3 months. Patients with uncontrolled infections, other autoimmune diseases, pregnancy or lactation were excluded. Clinical symptoms, serum thyroxine and TRAb, thyroid ultrasound, and orbital computed tomography formed the basis for the diagnoses. PBMCs were separated from 7.5 to 10 ml of fresh peripheral blood using Ficoll-Paque density gradient centrifugation. Total RNA was extracted with Trizol reagent, and quality was checked on an Agilent 2100 Bioanalyzer.

This receptor was obtained from a man in his fifties or sixties with Graves' ophthalmopathy. The rearrangement joined TRBV29-1 to TRBJ2-5; 9 middle bases align to TRBD2. Sequences were obtained from blood. The CDR3 region has the sequence CSVIRLLRASGTEETQYF. Read as DNA, the sequence is TGCAGCGTTATAAGGCTACTGAGGGCTAGCGGGACAGAAGAGACCCAGTACTTC.